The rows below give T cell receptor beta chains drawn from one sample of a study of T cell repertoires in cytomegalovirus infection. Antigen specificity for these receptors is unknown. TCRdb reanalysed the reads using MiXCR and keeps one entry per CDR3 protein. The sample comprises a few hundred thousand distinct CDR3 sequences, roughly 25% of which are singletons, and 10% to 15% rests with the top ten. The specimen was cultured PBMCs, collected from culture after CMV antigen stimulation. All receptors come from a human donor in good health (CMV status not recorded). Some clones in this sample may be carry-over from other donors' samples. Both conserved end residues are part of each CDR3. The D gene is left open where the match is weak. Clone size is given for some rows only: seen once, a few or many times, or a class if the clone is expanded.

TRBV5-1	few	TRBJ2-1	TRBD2	TGCGCCAGCAGCTTGGCAGCGGGATCATACAATGAGCAGTTCTTC	CASSLAAGSYNEQFF
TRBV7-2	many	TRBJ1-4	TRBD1	TGTGCCAGCAGCTTAGGACAGGGATATGGTGAAAAACTGTTTTTT	CASSLGQGYGEKLFF
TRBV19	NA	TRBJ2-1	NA	TGTGCCAGTAGTATTTCCTCTCAGGGGATCGCCTACAATGAGCAGTTCTTC	CASSISSQGIAYNEQFF
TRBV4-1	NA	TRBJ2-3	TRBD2	TGCGCCAGCAGCCAAGAGACTAGCGGAAGCACAGATACGCAGTATTTT	CASSQETSGSTDTQYF
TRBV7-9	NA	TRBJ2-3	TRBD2	TGTGCCAGCAGTTCCTTCCATGGACTAGCGGGTGCAGATACGCAGTATTTT	CASSSFHGLAGADTQYF
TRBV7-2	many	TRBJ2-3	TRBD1	TGTGCCAGCAGCCGCTCGACAGGGGGTACAGATACGCAGTATTTT	CASSRSTGGTDTQYF
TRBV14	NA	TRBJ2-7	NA	TGTGCCAGCAGCCAAGACTCAGGCAGGTATGGCCACGAGCAGTACTTC	CASSQDSGRYGHEQYF
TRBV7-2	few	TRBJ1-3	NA	TGTGCCAGCAGAGGGGCATCCGGAAACACCATATATTTT	CASRGASGNTIYF
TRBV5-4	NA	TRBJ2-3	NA	TGTGCCAGCAGCCCGGCTCCCACAGATACGCAGTATTTT	CASSPAPTDTQYF
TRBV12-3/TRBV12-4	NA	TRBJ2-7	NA	TGTGCCAGCAGTTTAAGGGACGGAGTTACCTACGAGCAGTACTTC	CASSLRDGVTYEQYF
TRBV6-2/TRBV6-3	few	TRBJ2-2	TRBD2	TGTGCCAGCAGTTACAAGACTAGCGGGAGAACTGGGGAGCTGTTTTTT	CASSYKTSGRTGELFF
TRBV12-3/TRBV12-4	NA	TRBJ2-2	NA	TGTGCCAGCAGCCGACGACTAGATAATAGGACCGGGGAGCTGTTTTTT	CASSRRLDNRTGELFF
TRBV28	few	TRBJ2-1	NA	TGTGCCAGCAGTTGGGCCCAGGGGTACAATGAGCAGTTCTTC	CASSWAQGYNEQFF
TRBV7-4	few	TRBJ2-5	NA	TGTGCCAGCAGCCGCGAAGGACCGTTAGGGGGAGAGACCCAGTACTTC	CASSREGPLGGETQYF
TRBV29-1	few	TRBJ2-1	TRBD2	TGCAGCGTTGAAGCCCCGGGACTAGCGGGCCGAGAGCAGTTCTTC	CSVEAPGLAGREQFF
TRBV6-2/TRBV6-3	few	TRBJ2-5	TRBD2	TGTGCCAGCAGTCCCCGACTAGCGGGAGATTTCGAGACCCAGTACTTC	CASSPRLAGDFETQYF
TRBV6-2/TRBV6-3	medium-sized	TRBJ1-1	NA	TGTGCCAGCAGTTACGTTATAGGGACTGAAGCTTTCTTT	CASSYVIGTEAFF
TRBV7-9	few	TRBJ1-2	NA	TGTGCCAGCAGCGCCCCCGATCCAGGGGTTGGTGGTATGGCCTTCGGCTACACCTTC	CASSAPDPGVGGMAFGYTF
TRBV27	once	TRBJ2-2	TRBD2	TGTGCCAGCAGTTCCGGACTAGCGGGAGATAAGGGGGAGCTGTTTTTT	CASSSGLAGDKGELFF
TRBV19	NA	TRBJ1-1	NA	TGTGCCAGTAGTTTTGGGACCCCAAACACTGAAGCTTTCTTT	CASSFGTPNTEAFF
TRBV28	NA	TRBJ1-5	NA	TGTGCCAGCAGTTTATTGGGAAACAATCAGCCCCAGCATTTT	CASSLLGNNQPQHF
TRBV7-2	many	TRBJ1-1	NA	TGTGCCAGCAGCTTACGGATCCAGAACACTGAAGCTTTCTTT	CASSLRIQNTEAFF
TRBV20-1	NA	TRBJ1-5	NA	TGCAGTGCTAGAGATCAACGCATTGATAAGCCCCAGCATTTT	CSARDQRIDKPQHF
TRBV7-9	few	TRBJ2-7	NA	TGTGCCAGCAGCTCGCGGACTCTTTACTACGAGCAGTACTTC	CASSSRTLYYEQYF
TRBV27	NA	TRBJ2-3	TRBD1	TGTGCCAGCATCGGAATCCGCGACAGGGGATTTTGGGGGACCACAGATACGCAGTATTTT	CASIGIRDRGFWGTTDTQYF
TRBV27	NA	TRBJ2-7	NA	TGTGCCAGCAGTCCCACAGCAGGGGCGGCCTACGAGCAGTACTTC	CASSPTAGAAYEQYF
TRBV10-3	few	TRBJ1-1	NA	TGTGCCATCAGCGCCCGGGCACATGAAGCTTTCTTT	CAISARAHEAFF
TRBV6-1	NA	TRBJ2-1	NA	TGTGCCAGCAGCGACCGGGGGAGAAACACCCACAATGAGCAGTTCTTC	CASSDRGRNTHNEQFF
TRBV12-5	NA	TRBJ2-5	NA	TGTGCTAGTGCGAGGTCCTACTTAGGGACCCAGTACTTC	CASARSYLGTQYF
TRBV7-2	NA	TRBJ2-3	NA	TGTGCCAGCAGCTTAGAACAGGTTCATACGCAGTATTTT	CASSLEQVHTQYF
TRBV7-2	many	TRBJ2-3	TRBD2	TGTGCCAGCAGCTTACTGGAGGGAGGGACTAGCACAGATACGCAGTATTTT	CASSLLEGGTSTDTQYF
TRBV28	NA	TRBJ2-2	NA	TGTGCCAGCAGTTTGATAGGGGGCACCGGGGAGCTGTTTTTT	CASSLIGGTGELFF
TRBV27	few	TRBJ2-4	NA	TGTGCCAGCAGTTTAAACGGGAAAAACATTCAGTACTTC	CASSLNGKNIQYF
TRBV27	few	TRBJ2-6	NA	TGTGCCAGCGGGCCTATCGAAGCGGCCAACGTCCTGACTTTC	CASGPIEAANVLTF
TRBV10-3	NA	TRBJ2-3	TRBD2	TGTGCCATCAGCAGGCTAGCGGGAGCAGGTGAAAATACGCAGTATTTT	CAISRLAGAGENTQYF
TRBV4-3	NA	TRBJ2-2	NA	TGCGCCAGCAGCCAAGATTCCAGCGGTCGCACCGGGGAGCTGTTTTTT	CASSQDSSGRTGELFF
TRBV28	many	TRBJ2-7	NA	TGTGCCAGCAGTTTATCTGCCGAGCAGTACTTC	CASSLSAEQYF
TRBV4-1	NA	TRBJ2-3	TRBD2	TGCGCCAGCAGACCCACTAGCGGGAGTAGACGGAACACAGATACGCAGTATTTT	CASRPTSGSRRNTDTQYF
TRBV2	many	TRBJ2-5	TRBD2	TGTGCCAGCAGTCCCGGGACTAGCGGGAGAGAGACCCAGTACTTC	CASSPGTSGRETQYF
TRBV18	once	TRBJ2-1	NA	TGTGCCAGCTCACTACGGAGGATGACGGGCAATGAGCAGTTCTTC	CASSLRRMTGNEQFF
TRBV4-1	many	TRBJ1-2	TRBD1	TGCGCCAGCAGCCAAACGACTGGGACAGTCTATGGCTACACCTTC	CASSQTTGTVYGYTF